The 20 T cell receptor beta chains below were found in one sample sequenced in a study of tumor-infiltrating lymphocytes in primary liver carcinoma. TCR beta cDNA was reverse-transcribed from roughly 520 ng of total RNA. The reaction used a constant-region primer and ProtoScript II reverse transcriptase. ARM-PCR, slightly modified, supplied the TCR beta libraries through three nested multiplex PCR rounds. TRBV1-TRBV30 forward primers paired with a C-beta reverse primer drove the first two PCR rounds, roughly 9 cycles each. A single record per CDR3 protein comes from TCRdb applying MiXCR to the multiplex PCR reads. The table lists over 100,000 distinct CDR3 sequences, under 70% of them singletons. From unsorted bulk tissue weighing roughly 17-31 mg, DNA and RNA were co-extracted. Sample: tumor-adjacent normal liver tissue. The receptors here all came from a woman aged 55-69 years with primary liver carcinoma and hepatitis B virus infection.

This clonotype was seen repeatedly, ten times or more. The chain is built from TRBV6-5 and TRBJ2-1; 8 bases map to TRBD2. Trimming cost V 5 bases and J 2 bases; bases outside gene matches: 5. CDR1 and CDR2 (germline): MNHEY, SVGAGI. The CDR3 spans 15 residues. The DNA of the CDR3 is TGTGCCAGCAGTCCCCGGGAGGGTGCCTACAATGAGCAGTTCTTC. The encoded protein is CASSPREGAYNEQFF.

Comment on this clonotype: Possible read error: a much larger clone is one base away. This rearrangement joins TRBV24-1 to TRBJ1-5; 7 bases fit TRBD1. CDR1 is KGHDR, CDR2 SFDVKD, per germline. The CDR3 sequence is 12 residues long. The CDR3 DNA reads TGTGCCACTCCCGGCCAATCGGGACAGCAGCGTTTT. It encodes CATPGQSGQQRF.

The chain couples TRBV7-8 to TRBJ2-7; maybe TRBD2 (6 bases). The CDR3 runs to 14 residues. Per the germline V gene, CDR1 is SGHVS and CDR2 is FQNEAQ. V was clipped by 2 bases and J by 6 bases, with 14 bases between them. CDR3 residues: CASSLSIRETEQYF. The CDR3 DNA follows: TGTGCCAGCAGCTTATCCATCCGGGAGACCGAGCAGTACTTC.

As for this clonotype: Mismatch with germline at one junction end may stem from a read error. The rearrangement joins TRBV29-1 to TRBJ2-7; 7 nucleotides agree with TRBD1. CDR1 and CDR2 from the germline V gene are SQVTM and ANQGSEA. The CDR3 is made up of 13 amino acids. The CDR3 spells CSVVQGYSYEEYF. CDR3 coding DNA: TGTAGCGTCGTACAGGGGTACTCCTACGAGGAGTACTTC.

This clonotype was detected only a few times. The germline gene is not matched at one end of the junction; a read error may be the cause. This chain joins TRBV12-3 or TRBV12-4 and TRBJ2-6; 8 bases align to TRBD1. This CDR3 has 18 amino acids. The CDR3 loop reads CASSPHRGSPSGAKVLTF. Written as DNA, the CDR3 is TGTGCCAGTAGTCCTCACAGGGGGTCTCCATCTGGGGCCAAGGTCCTGACTTTC.

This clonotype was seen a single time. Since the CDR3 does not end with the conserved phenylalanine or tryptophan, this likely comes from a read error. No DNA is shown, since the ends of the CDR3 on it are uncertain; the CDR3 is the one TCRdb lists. CDR3: CASNRGTGTFL. The V and J genes are TRBV12-3 or TRBV12-4 and TRBJ1-1; the D call of TRBD1 is as the table states it, not checked on the DNA. The CDR3 comprises 11 residues, both ends counted.

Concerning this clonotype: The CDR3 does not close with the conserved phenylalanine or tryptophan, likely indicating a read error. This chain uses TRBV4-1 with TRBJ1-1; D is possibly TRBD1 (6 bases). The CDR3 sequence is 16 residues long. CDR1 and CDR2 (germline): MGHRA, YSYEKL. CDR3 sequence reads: CASSQDRGSGGTEAFL. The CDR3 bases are TGCGCCAGCAGCCAAGATAGGGGCAGTGGGGGCACTGAGGCTTTCTTA.

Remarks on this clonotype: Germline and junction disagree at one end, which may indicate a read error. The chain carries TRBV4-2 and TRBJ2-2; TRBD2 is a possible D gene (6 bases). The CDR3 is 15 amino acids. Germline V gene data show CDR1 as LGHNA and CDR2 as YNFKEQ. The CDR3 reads CAGSPRLDPAGELFF. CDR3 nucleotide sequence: TGTGCCGGCAGCCCCCGACTAGACCCGGCCGGGGAGCTGTTTTTT.

Here the CDR3 reads CSSSLSPRYGQFF. As DNA, the CDR3 is TGTAGCAGCAGTTTATCCCCTAGATATGGGCAGTTCTTC. The rearrangement links TRBV28 to TRBJ2-1; D call uncertain. Germline loops: CDR1 MDHEN, CDR2 SYDVKM. CDR3 size: 13 residues.

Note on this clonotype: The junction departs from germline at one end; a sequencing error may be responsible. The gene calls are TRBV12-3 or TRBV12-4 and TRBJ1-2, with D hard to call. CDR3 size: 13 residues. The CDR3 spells CASSWLSQDGYIF. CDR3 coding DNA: TGTGCCAGTAGTTGGCTTTCCCAGGATGGTTACATCTTC.

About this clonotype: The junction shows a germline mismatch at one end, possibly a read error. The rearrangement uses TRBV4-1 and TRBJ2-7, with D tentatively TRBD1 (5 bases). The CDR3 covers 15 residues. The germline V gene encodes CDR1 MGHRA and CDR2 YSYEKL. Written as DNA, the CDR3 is TGCGCCAGCAACCAGATTTTTCGACAGACCTACGAGCAGTGCTTC. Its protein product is CASNQIFRQTYEQCF.

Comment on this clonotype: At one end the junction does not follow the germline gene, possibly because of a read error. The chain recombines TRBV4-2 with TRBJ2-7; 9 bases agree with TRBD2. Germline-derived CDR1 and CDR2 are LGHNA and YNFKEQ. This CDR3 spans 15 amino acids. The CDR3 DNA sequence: TGTGCCAGCGGCCAAGAGGCGGGAGGGCAGTATGAGCAGTACTTC. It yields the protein CASGQEAGGQYEQYF.

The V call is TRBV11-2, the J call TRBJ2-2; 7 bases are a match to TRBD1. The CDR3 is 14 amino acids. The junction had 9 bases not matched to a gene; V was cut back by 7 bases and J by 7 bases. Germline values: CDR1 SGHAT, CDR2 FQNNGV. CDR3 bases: TGTGCCAGCAACTTGTGCAGGGGGAGCGGGGAGCTGTTTTTT. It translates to CASNLCRGSGELFF.

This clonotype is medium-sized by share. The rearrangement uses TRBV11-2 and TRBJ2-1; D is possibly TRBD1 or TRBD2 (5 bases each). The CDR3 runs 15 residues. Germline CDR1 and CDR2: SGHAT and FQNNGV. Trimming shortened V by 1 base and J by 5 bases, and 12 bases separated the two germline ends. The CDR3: CASSLGVGTDNEQFF. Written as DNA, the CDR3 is TGTGCCAGCAGCTTAGGGGTGGGGACGGACAATGAGCAGTTCTTC.

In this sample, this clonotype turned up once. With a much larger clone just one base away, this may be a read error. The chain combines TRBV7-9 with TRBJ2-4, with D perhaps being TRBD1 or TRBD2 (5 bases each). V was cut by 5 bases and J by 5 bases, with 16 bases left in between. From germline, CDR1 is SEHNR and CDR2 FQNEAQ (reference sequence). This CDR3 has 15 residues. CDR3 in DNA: TGTGCCAGCAGCCCCTGGGGACCTCTCCAAAACATTCAGTACTTC. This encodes CASSPWGPLQNIQYF.

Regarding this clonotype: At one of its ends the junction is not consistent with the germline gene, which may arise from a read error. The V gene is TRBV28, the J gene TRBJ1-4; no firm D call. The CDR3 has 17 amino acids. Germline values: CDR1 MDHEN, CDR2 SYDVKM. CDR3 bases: TGTGCCAGCAACCTCATCAGTGCGGGAACAACTAATGAAAAACTGGTTTTT. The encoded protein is CASNLISAGTTNEKLVF.

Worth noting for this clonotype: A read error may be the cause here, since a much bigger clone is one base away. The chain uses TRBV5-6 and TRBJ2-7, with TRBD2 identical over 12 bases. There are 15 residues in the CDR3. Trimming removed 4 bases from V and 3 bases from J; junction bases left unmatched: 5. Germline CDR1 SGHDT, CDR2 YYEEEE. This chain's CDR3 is CASSVRTSGIYEQYF. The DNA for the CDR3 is TGTGCCAGCAGCGTACGGACTAGCGGGATCTACGAGCAGTACTTC.

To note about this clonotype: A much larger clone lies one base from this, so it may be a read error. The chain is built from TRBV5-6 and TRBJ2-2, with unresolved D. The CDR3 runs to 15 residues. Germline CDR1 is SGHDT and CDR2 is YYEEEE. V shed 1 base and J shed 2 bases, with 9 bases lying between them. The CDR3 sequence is CASSLQWYNTGELFF. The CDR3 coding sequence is TGTGCCAGCAGCTTGCAATGGTATAACACCGGGGAGCTGTTTTTT.

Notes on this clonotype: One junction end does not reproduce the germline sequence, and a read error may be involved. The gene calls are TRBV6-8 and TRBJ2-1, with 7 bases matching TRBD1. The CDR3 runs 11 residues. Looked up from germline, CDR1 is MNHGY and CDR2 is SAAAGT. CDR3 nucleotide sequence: TGTGCCAGCAGAGACAGGGCTGAACAGCCCTTC. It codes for CASRDRAEQPF.

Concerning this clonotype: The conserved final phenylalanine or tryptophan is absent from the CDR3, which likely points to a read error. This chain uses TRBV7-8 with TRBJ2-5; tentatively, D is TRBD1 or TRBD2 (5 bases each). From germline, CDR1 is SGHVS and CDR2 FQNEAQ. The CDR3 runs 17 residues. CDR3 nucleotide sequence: TGTGTCAGCGGCTTAGCCCACCATCGGATGGGGGAAGAGACCCAGTACATC. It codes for CVSGLAHHRMGEETQYI.